Sequencing of this TCR beta chain was carried out in a study of cytomegalovirus exposure and HLA in healthy donors. General study results and limits: A classifier reportedly called cytomegalovirus status with high sensitivity and specificity.

Separation from the approximately 670-subject first cohort characterized the roughly 110-subject validation cohort, to which the donors belonged. In regard to this clone: The target antigen is unknown.

Trimming pared 5 bases from V and 4 bases from J, leaving 18 bases between. The germline CDR1 and CDR2 sequences are SGHDT and YYEEEE. CDR3 length: 15 amino acids. Data came from immunoSEQ multiplex PCR; TCRdb stores just in-frame clones and leaves some out. In the table there are some 68,000 clones, roughly 96% of which are singletons. The sequence came from a man younger than 30 in good health and CMV-seronegative. The specimen was PBMCs. The chain employs TRBV5-6 and TRBJ1-2, with D perhaps matching TRBD1 (5 bases). DNA for the CDR3: TGTGCCAGCAGTCAGCTCAGGGAAGGAAGCTATGGCTACACCTTC. Amino acids: CASSQLREGSYGYTF. Variable domain in full (rest from reference TRBV5-6 and TRBJ1-2): DAGVTQSPTHLIKTRGQQVTLRCSPKSGHDTVSWYQQALGQGPQFIFQYYEEEERQRGNFPDRFSGHQFPNYSSELNVNALLLGDSALYLCASSQLREGSYGYTFGSGTRLTVV.